A single sample gave rise to the 29 T cell receptor beta chains below, sequenced in a study of response to subunit inactivated influenza vaccine. MiXCR was run by TCRdb on the RT-PCR reads, yielding one entry per CDR3 protein. The sample yields roughly 540,000 distinct CDR3 sequences, roughly a quarter seen once. This same sample was also taken into another study, of T cells expressing NK-cell markers. This second study notes: TCR beta cDNA was made by 5'RACE template switching with UMIs.

The starting material was CD4+ T cells sorted from PBMCs, obtained 12 days after vaccination. Every receptor here comes from a man over 45 who received an inactivated influenza vaccine.

This clonotype was recorded at least ten times. V usage is TRBV25-1 and J usage is TRBJ2-1; TRBD1 might be the D (6 bases). Germline lookup yields CDR1 MGHDK and CDR2 SYGVNS. CDR3 length: 14 amino acids. The V gene lost 1 base and the J gene lost 7 bases, with 11 bases spanning the gap. The CDR3 region is CASSESARGNEQFF. In nucleotides, the CDR3 is TGTGCCAGCAGTGAATCCGCCAGGGGAAATGAGCAGTTCTTC.

This clonotype was seen a few times. The rearrangement joins TRBV12-2 to TRBJ2-7. TRBV12-2 is classified as a pseudogene. This CDR3 contains 11 residues. CDR3 region: CASRPPQEQYF. CDR3 nucleotides: TGTGCAAGTCGCCCACCTCAGGAGCAGTACTTC.

This clonotype has a handful of counts. The gene calls are TRBV28 and TRBJ1-3, with TRBD1 matching 8 bases. Germline trimming cut 1 base from V and 3 bases from J; bases unmatched to any gene: 5. This CDR3 comprises 16 residues. Germline V gene sequence: CDR1 MDHEN, CDR2 SYDVKM. The CDR3 is CASSLLTGAGGNTIYF. In nucleotides, the CDR3 is TGTGCCAGCAGTTTATTGACAGGGGCAGGTGGAAACACCATATATTTT.

This clonotype was detected only a few times. J is TRBJ2-3 and V is TRBV6-1, with D possibly TRBD1 on 5 matching bases. Per germline, CDR1 MNHNS and CDR2 SASEGT. The V end lost 4 bases, the J end lost 0 bases, and 11 bases lay between the germline ends. CDR3 length: 15 amino acids. In DNA, the CDR3 is TGTGCCAGCAGTGGGATACAGGTTAGCACAGATACGCAGTATTTT. This gives the protein CASSGIQVSTDTQYF.

This clonotype was observed a handful of times. The chain links TRBV20-1 to TRBJ1-1; D ambiguous. In germline, CDR1 is DFQATT, CDR2 SNEGSKA (reference sequence). The CDR3 contains 13 residues. Trimming shortened V by 5 bases and J by 0 bases, and 10 bases separated the two germline ends. The CDR3 DNA is TGCAGTGCTGTGCCGTCAGTGAACACTGAAGCTTTCTTT. Its translation is CSAVPSVNTEAFF.

The gene calls are TRBV11-3 and TRBJ2-1, with TRBD1 matching over 8 bases. Germline V gene lookup returns CDR1 SGHNT and CDR2 YENEEA. This CDR3 spans 17 amino acids. J lost 4 bases, V lost 4 bases, and 12 bases had no gene match. The CDR3 DNA is TGTGCCAGCAGCTCTAGGTCGGGCAGGGGGCGATACAATGAGCAGTTCTTC. Protein sequence: CASSSRSGRGRYNEQFF.

The chain couples TRBV29-1 to TRBJ1-5, with D hard to call. The CDR3 consists of 12 residues. Germline loops: CDR1 SQVTM, CDR2 ANQGSEA. The V gene lost 6 bases and the J gene lost 2 bases, with 8 bases spanning the gap. The CDR3 sequence is CSVLDGNQPQHF. In DNA, the CDR3 is TGCAGCGTCCTTGACGGCAATCAGCCCCAGCATTTT.

This clonotype was picked up a small number of times. The V and J genes are TRBV27 and TRBJ2-2; possible D gene TRBD1, 6 bases. The V and J ends lost 4 bases and 0 bases respectively, with 18 bases between them. There are 18 residues in the CDR3. From germline, CDR1 is MNHEY and CDR2 SMNVEV (reference sequence). This CDR3 is CASSSTGQYYANTGELFF. The CDR3 bases are TGTGCCAGCAGTTCGACAGGTCAATATTACGCGAACACCGGGGAGCTGTTTTTT.

This clonotype was seen only a few times. The rearrangement uses TRBV18 and TRBJ2-7; D call uncertain. CDR1 and CDR2 (germline): KGHSH, LQKENI. Trimming shortened V by 0 bases and J by 2 bases, and 5 bases separated the two germline ends. CDR3 size: 13 residues. Here the CDR3 reads CASSPPVTYEQYF. The CDR3 nucleotides are TGTGCCAGCTCACCACCTGTTACCTACGAGCAGTACTTC.

This clonotype was found a few times. V is TRBV6-1 and J is TRBJ2-5; TRBD2 matches at 11 bases. The V segment lost 7 bases and the J segment 1 base; nucleotides outside the gene matches: 8. The CDR3 consists of 16 residues. The germline gives CDR1 MNHNS, CDR2 SASEGT. CDR3 coding DNA: TGTGCCAGCACCCCCCTCGGACTAGCGGGCCAAGAGACCCAGTACTTC. Amino acid sequence: CASTPLGLAGQETQYF.

V and J are TRBV20-1 and TRBJ2-7; TRBD2 matches 10 bases. Unmatched junction bases numbered 8, after V lost 6 bases and J lost 3 bases. This CDR3 spans 14 amino acids. CDR1 DFQATT and CDR2 SNEGSKA come from the germline V gene (reference sequence). DNA for the CDR3: TGCAGTGCAAAGAGGCCTAGCGGGAGCTACGAGCAGTACTTC. Translating it yields CSAKRPSGSYEQYF.

Only a few counts were recorded for this clonotype. The rearrangement uses TRBV5-1 and TRBJ2-1; D may be TRBD1 (5 bases). The CDR3 sequence is 14 residues long. Germline V gives CDR1 SGHRS, CDR2 YFSETQ. V was cut by 4 bases and J by 10 bases, with 18 bases left in between. The CDR3 loop reads CASSQFYQGDEQFF. CDR3 nucleotide sequence: TGCGCCAGCAGCCAATTCTACCAGGGCGACGAGCAGTTCTTC.

This chain links TRBV7-2 with TRBJ2-1; 13 bases align to TRBD2. J gave up 5 bases and V 5 bases, and 9 bases lay outside the gene matches. Per the germline V gene, CDR1 is SGHTA and CDR2 is FQGNSA. There are 17 residues in the CDR3. This CDR3 reads CASSQGVGTSGNNEQFF. CDR3 nucleotide sequence: TGTGCCAGCAGCCAGGGGGTGGGGACTAGCGGGAACAATGAGCAGTTCTTC.

This clonotype was counted at least ten times. V gene TRBV5-1 combines with J gene TRBJ2-5; D may be TRBD1 or TRBD2 (5 bases each). Trimming shortened V by 0 bases and J by 2 bases, and 11 bases separated the two germline ends. The CDR3 consists of 15 residues. The V gene's germline CDR1 is SGHRS and CDR2 YFSETQ. The CDR3 is CASSLGGTVQETQYF. The CDR3 nucleotides are TGCGCCAGCAGCTTGGGGGGGACGGTGCAAGAGACCCAGTACTTC.

This clonotype was detected a few times. The CDR3 DNA follows: TGTGCCAGCAGCTTAGGACTAGCGGAGGGGAATGAGCAGTTCTTC. Protein product: CASSLGLAEGNEQFF. J is TRBJ2-1 and V is TRBV7-7; 9 nucleotides match TRBD2. The trim removed 1 base at V and 7 bases at J, leaving 5 bases unmatched. Germline CDR1 is SSHAT and CDR2 is FNYEAQ (reference sequence). CDR3 length: 15 residues.

The V gene is TRBV5-5, the J gene TRBJ2-7; 12 bases line up with TRBD2. Per the germline V gene, CDR1 is SGHKS and CDR2 is YYEKEE (reference sequence). Trimming took 10 bases from V and 4 from J; bases not matched to a gene: 9. There are 14 residues in the CDR3. The CDR3: CASTWTSGAYEQYF. In nucleotides, the CDR3 is TGTGCCTCCACTTGGACTAGCGGGGCATACGAGCAGTACTTC.

The rearrangement uses TRBV12-3 or TRBV12-4 and TRBJ2-4, with D uncertain. Trimming left V 3 bases short and J 0 bases short, with 12 bases between. This CDR3 is built from 16 residues. The CDR3 loop reads CASSFQELLAKNIQYF. The CDR3 coding sequence is TGTGCCAGCAGTTTCCAGGAGCTTCTAGCCAAAAACATTCAGTACTTC.

This chain uses TRBV10-3 with TRBJ2-7; unclear D gene. Trimming pared 0 bases from V and 2 bases from J, leaving 8 bases between. The length of the CDR3 is 14 residues. Looked up from germline, CDR1 is ENHRY and CDR2 is SYGVKD. DNA for the CDR3: TGTGCCATCAGTGAGTCAAAGGGTACCTACGAGCAGTACTTC. Translating gives CAISESKGTYEQYF.

The chain employs TRBV20-1 and TRBJ2-7; the D gene is possibly TRBD2 (5 bases). This CDR3 has 14 amino acids. Trimming took off 5 bases at V and 3 bases at J, with 17 bases between the two ends. Germline values: CDR1 DFQATT, CDR2 SNEGSKA (reference sequence). The CDR3 DNA reads as TGCAGTGCTCACTCCCCAGAGGGTAACTACGAGCAGTACTTC. Its protein product is CSAHSPEGNYEQYF.

This clonotype was counted a few times. This sequence joins TRBV12-3 or TRBV12-4 and TRBJ1-2; TRBD1 aligns across 8 bases. Trimming removed 6 bases from V and 6 bases from J; junction bases left unmatched: 9. The CDR3 runs to 14 residues. CDR3 coding DNA: TGTGCCAGCAGAGATAACAGGGGGGAGGATGGCTACACCTTC. It is translated as CASRDNRGEDGYTF.

This clonotype was counted between two and nine times. The genes are TRBV9 and TRBJ1-5, with 7 bases fitting TRBD1. Germline assignment: CDR1 SGDLS and CDR2 YYNGEE. V dropped 0 bases and J dropped 6; count of bases not matched to a gene: 6. This CDR3 is 15 amino acids long. The CDR3 protein is CASSVGQGPSQPQHF. The CDR3 region has the DNA TGTGCCAGCAGCGTAGGACAGGGTCCTTCTCAGCCCCAGCATTTT.

In regard to this clonotype: The junction shows a germline mismatch at one end, possibly a read error. This sequence joins TRBV7-7 and TRBJ2-3; a weak D match, TRBD1 (6 bases). Per the germline V gene, CDR1 is SSHAT and CDR2 is FNYEAQ (reference sequence). The CDR3 has 14 amino acids. In nucleotides, the CDR3 is TGTGCTAGCAGCTGGGGGCTTGGGTCAGATACGCAGTATTTT. As protein: CASSWGLGSDTQYF. Combining the CDR3 with reference TRBV7-7 and TRBJ2-3 gives the whole variable domain GAGVSQSPRYKVTKRGQDVTLRCDPISSHATLYWYQQALGQGPEFLTYFNYEAQPDKSGLPSDRFSAERPEGSISTLTIQRTEQRDSAMYRCASSWGLGSDTQYFGPGTRLTVL.

This clonotype showed up just a few times. The genes are TRBV28 and TRBJ2-1; 8 nucleotides agree with TRBD2. The CDR3 length is 13 residues. The germline V gene has CDR1 MDHEN and CDR2 SYDVKM. V gave up 2 bases and J gave up 15 bases; unmatched junction bases: 9. The CDR3 region has the DNA TGTGCCAGCAGTTTAAGCGGGAGAGTGATTCCGTTCTTC. It encodes CASSLSGRVIPFF. The full variable domain, completed using reference TRBV28 and TRBJ2-1, is DVKVTQSSRYLVKRTGEKVFLECVQDMDHENMFWYRQDPGLGLRLIYFSYDVKMKEKGDIPEGYSVSREKKERFSLILESASTNQTSMYLCASSLSGRVIPFFGPGTRLTVL.

This sequence joins TRBV27 and TRBJ2-3; 13 bases fit TRBD2. V lost 6 bases and J lost 4; bases outside the gene matches: 4. The CDR3 is 15 amino acids. Germline V CDR1 and CDR2: MNHEY, SMNVEV (reference sequence). CDR3 DNA: TGTGCCAGCAGGCTACTAGCGGGAGGGTCAGATACGCAGTATTTT. This sequence encodes CASRLLAGGSDTQYF.

This clonotype was observed a handful of times. The J gene is TRBJ2-5, the V gene TRBV10-3; perhaps TRBD1 as D (5 bases). The CDR3 has 12 amino acids. V lost 6 bases and J lost 4, with 9 bases in between. The germline CDR1 and CDR2 sequences are ENHRY and SYGVKD. CDR3 loop: CAISRDAETQYF. CDR3 coding DNA: TGTGCCATCAGCAGGGATGCAGAGACCCAGTACTTC.

This chain connects TRBV5-1 to TRBJ1-4, with D unclear. Per germline, CDR1 SGHRS and CDR2 YFSETQ. This CDR3 has 14 amino acids. V was pared by 1 base and J by 4 bases, with 8 bases between. The CDR3 coding sequence is TGCGCCAGCAGCTTGTCGGCAGTTAATGAAAAACTGTTTTTT. Amino acid sequence: CASSLSAVNEKLFF.

This clonotype was found a few times. V and J are TRBV12-3 or TRBV12-4 and TRBJ2-1; 10 bases are a match to TRBD2. The CDR3 consists of 16 residues. V was pared by 1 base and J by 7 bases, with 7 bases of the junction left unmatched. The CDR3: CASSLGIAGGVNEQFF. The CDR3 DNA reads TGTGCCAGCAGTTTAGGGATAGCGGGGGGAGTTAATGAGCAGTTCTTC.

This clonotype was recorded many times. The V and J genes are TRBV12-3 or TRBV12-4 and TRBJ1-2; the match to TRBD1 covers 11 bases. V gave up 3 bases and J gave up 8 bases; unmatched junction bases: 8. This CDR3 spans 15 amino acids. The CDR3 DNA follows: TGTGCCAGCAGTTTGGTTGGACAGGGGGCAGGCGGCTACACCTTC. Protein product: CASSLVGQGAGGYTF.

V is TRBV12-3 or TRBV12-4 and J is TRBJ2-7; D perhaps matches TRBD2 (6 bases). CDR3 length equals 14 residues. Trimming left V 6 bases short and J 0 bases short, with 12 bases between. CDR3 nucleotides: TGTGCCAGCAGGGCTCTAGCGATCTCCTACGAGCAGTACTTC. It yields the protein CASRALAISYEQYF.